The next 8 T cell receptor beta chains were all read from a single sample in a study of blood T cell repertoires in COVID-19. Sequencing used immunoSEQ multiplex PCR; TCRdb keeps in-frame clones, though not all of them. The table lists 400,000 or so clones, 80% to 90% of them singletons. The sample taken for sequencing was PBMCs or T cells enriched from blood (not recorded which). These receptors originate from a man aged 25 to 40 who had recovered from COVID-19.

Remarks on this clone: Within the sample, other DNA sequences also encode this same CDR3. The genes are TRBV3-1 (or the pseudogene TRBV3-2) and TRBJ2-1; 13 nucleotides match TRBD2. Looked up from germline, CDR1 is LGHDT and CDR2 is YNNKEL (reference sequence). The CDR3 loop spans 15 amino acids. Trimming took 1 base from V and 6 from J; bases not matched to a gene: 0. The CDR3 sequence: CASSQGLAGGNEQFF. The CDR3, as DNA: TGTGCCAGCAGCCAAGGACTAGCGGGAGGCAATGAGCAGTTCTTC.

The gene calls are TRBV5-5 and TRBJ1-3; D is ambiguous. Germline values: CDR1 SGHKS, CDR2 YYEKEE (reference sequence). The CDR3 is made up of 14 amino acids. The germline V and J ends were trimmed by 0 bases and 4 bases, with 8 bases remaining between them. CDR3 residues: CASSLAAGGNTIYF. The CDR3 DNA follows: TGTGCCAGCAGCTTGGCGGCCGGGGGAAACACCATATATTTT.

The V call is TRBV4-2, the J call TRBJ2-1, with 8 bases aligning to TRBD2. The CDR3 runs to 16 residues. CDR1 LGHNA and CDR2 YNFKEQ come from the germline V gene. The V segment lost 0 bases and the J segment 4 bases; nucleotides outside the gene matches: 5. CDR3 sequence reads: CASSQEVGRAYNEQFF. The CDR3 nucleotides read TGTGCCAGCAGCCAAGAAGTCGGGAGGGCATACAATGAGCAGTTCTTC.

This chain joins TRBV10-1 and TRBJ2-3, with D uncertain. Trimming pared 3 bases from V and 0 bases from J, leaving 10 bases between. The CDR3 runs 15 residues. Germline loops: CDR1 WNHNN, CDR2 SYGVQD (reference sequence). This CDR3 reads CASSDGPGSTDTQYF. The CDR3 coding sequence is TGCGCCAGCAGTGACGGTCCCGGGAGCACAGATACGCAGTATTTT.

V gene TRBV29-1 combines with J gene TRBJ2-5; 9 positions agree with TRBD2. Germline trimming cut 5 bases from V and 4 bases from J; bases unmatched to any gene: 11. CDR1 SQVTM and CDR2 ANQGSEA come from the germline V gene. The CDR3 spans 15 residues. The CDR3 DNA reads as TGCAGCGTTCCTGGGGGGGCTAGCGGGATAGAGACCCAGTACTTC. Its protein is CSVPGGASGIETQYF.

This clone was seen only a few times. The CDR3 here is CATSRPIGGQETQYF. The CDR3 DNA reads TGTGCCACCAGCAGACCGATAGGGGGCCAAGAGACCCAGTACTTC. The rearrangement uses TRBV15 and TRBJ2-5; a possible D gene is TRBD1 (6 bases). The V gene lost 2 bases and the J gene lost 1 base, with 11 bases spanning the gap. Germline V gene lookup returns CDR1 LNHNV and CDR2 YYDKDF (reference sequence). The CDR3 is 15 residues long.

The V call is TRBV3-1 (or the pseudogene TRBV3-2), the J call TRBJ1-6; D remains ambiguous. The V end lost 2 bases, the J end lost 1 base, and 9 bases lay between the germline ends. The CDR3 extends over 16 amino acids. In germline, CDR1 is LGHDT, CDR2 YNNKEL (reference sequence). CDR3 sequence reads: CASSQREKSYNSPLHF. In nucleotides, the CDR3 is TGTGCCAGCAGCCAAAGGGAGAAGTCCTATAATTCACCCCTCCACTTT.

CDR3 nucleotides: TGTGCCAGCACAGACGCGGGAGAAGAGACCCAGTACTTC. This gives the protein CASTDAGEETQYF. The chain links TRBV12-3 or TRBV12-4 to TRBJ2-5, with 7 bases matching TRBD2. V was clipped by 7 bases and J by 3 bases; unmatched bases: 5. The CDR3 sequence is 13 residues long.